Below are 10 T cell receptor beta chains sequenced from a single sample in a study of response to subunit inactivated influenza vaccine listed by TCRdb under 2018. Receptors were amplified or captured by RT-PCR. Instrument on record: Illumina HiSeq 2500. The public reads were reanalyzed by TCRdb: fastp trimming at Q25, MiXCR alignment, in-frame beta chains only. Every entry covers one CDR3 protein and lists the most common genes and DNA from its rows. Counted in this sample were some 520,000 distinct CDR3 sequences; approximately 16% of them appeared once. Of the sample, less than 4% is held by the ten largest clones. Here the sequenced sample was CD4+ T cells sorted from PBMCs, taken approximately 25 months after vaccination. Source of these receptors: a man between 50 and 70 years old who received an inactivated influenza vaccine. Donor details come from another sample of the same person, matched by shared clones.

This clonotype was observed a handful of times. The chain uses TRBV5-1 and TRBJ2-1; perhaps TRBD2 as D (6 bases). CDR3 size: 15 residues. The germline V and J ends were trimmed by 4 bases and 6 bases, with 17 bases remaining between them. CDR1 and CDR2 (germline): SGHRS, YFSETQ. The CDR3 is CASSLEGRDINEQFF. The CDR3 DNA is TGCGCCAGCAGCCTGGAGGGACGCGACATCAATGAGCAGTTCTTC.

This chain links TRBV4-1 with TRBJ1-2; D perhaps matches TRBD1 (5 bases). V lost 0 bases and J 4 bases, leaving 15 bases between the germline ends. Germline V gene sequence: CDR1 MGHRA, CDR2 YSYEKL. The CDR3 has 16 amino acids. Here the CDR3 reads CASSQEGTGKLYGYTF. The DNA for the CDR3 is TGCGCCAGCAGCCAAGAGGGGACGGGCAAGCTCTATGGCTACACCTTC.

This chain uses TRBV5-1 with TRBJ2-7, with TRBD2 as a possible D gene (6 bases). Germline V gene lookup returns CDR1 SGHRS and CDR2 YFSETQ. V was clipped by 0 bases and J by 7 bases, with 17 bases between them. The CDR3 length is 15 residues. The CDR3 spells CASSLGPDTAGEQYF. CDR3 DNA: TGCGCCAGCAGCTTGGGCCCGGACACCGCGGGGGAGCAGTACTTC.

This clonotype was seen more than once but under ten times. In DNA, the CDR3 is TGTGCCAGCAGCCCGGACAGGGGATTACACGAGCAGTACTTC. It translates to CASSPDRGLHEQYF. The chain carries TRBV12-3 or TRBV12-4 and TRBJ2-7, with 9 bases fitting TRBD1. The V segment lost 6 bases and the J segment 5 bases; nucleotides outside the gene matches: 8. The CDR3 covers 14 residues.

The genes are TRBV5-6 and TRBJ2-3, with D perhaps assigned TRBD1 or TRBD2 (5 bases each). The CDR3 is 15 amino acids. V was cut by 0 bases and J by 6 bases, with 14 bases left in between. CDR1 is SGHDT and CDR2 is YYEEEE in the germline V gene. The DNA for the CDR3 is TGTGCCAGCAGCTTGGCGGGGACCCACTCGGATACGCAGTATTTT. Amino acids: CASSLAGTHSDTQYF.

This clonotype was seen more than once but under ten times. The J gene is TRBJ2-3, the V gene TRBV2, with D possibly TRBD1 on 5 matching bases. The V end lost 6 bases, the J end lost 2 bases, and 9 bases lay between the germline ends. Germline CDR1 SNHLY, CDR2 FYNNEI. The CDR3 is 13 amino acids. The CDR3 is CASRKDITDTQYF. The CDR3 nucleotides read TGTGCCAGCAGAAAGGACATCACAGATACGCAGTATTTT.

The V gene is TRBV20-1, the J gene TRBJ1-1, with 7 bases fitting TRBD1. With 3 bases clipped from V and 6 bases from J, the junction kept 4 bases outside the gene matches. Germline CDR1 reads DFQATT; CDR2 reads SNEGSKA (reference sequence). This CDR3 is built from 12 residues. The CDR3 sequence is CSASRQGPEAFF. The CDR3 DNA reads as TGCAGTGCTAGTAGACAGGGACCTGAAGCTTTCTTT.

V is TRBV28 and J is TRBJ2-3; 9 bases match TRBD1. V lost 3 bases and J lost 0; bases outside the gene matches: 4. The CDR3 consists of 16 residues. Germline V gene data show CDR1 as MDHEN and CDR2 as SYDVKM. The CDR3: CASSLGQGTSTDTQYF. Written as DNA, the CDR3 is TGTGCCAGCAGTTTGGGACAGGGAACTAGCACAGATACGCAGTATTTT.

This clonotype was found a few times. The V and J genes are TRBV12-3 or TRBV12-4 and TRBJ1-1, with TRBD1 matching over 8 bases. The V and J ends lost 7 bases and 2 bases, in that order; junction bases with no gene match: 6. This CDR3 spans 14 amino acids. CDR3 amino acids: CASILTGVNTEAFF. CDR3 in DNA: TGTGCCAGCATCCTGACAGGGGTAAACACTGAAGCTTTCTTT.

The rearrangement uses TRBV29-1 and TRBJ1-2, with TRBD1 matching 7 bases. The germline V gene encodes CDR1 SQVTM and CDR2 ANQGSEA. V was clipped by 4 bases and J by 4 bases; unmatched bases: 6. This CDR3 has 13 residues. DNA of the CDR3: TGCAGCGTTGGCCAGAGGGACAGCTATGGCTACACCTTC. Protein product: CSVGQRDSYGYTF.